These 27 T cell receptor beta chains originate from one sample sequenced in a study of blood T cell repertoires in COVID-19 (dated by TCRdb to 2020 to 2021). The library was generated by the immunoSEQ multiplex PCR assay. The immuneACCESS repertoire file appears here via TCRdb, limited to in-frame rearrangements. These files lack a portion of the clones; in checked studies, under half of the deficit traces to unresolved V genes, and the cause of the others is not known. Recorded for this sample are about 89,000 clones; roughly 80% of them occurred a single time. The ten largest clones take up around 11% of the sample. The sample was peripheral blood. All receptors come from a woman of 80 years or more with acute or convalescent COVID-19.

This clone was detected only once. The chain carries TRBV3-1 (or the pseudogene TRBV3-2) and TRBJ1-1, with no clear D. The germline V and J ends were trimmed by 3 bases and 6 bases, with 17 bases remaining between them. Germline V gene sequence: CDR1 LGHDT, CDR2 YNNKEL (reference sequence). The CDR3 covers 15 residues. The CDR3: CASSHPGLIGAEAFF. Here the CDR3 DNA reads TGTGCCAGCAGCCACCCCGGACTGATTGGAGCTGAAGCTTTCTTT.

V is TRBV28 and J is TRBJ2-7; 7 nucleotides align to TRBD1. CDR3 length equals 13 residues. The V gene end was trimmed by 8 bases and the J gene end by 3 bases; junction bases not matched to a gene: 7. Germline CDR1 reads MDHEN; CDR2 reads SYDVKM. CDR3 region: CASSPSGGYEQYF. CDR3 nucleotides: TGTGCCAGCTCCCCTTCAGGGGGCTACGAGCAGTACTTC.

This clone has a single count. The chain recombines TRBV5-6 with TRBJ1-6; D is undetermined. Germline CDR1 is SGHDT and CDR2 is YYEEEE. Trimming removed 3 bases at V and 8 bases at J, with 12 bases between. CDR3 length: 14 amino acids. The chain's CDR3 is CASSSDYGDSPLHF. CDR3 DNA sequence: TGTGCCAGCAGCTCGGACTATGGGGATTCACCCCTCCACTTT.

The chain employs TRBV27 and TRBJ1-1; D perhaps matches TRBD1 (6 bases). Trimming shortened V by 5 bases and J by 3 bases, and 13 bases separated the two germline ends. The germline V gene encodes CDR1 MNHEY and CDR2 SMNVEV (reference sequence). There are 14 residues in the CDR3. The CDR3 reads CASSKLTGYTEAFF. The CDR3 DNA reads TGTGCCAGCAGTAAGCTTACAGGGTACACTGAAGCTTTCTTT.

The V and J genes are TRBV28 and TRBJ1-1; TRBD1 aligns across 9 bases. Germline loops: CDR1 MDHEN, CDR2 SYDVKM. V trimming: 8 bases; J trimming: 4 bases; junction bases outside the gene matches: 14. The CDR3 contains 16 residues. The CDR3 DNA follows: TGTGCCAGCTATGAAGAACAGGGGGCGTGGGGCACTGAAGCTTTCTTT. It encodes CASYEEQGAWGTEAFF.

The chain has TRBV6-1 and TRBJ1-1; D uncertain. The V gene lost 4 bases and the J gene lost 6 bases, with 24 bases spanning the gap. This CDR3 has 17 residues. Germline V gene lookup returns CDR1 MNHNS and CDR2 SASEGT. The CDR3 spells CASSGRPRGSTPSEAFF. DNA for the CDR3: TGTGCCAGCAGTGGAAGGCCTCGGGGTTCGACCCCGTCTGAAGCTTTCTTT.

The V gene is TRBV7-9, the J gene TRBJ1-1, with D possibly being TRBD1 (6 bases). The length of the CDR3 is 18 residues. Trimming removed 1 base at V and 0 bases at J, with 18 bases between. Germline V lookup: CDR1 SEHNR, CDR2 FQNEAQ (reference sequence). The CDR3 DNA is TGTGCCAGCAGCTTAGGGCTGTCGAGGGGGGGTATGAACACTGAAGCTTTCTTT. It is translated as CASSLGLSRGGMNTEAFF.

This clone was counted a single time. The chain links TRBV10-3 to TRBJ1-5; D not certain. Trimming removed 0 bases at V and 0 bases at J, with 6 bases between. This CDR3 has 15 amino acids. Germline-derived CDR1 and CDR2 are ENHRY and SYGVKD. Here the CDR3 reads CAISESSGSNQPQHF. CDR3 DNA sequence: TGTGCCATCAGTGAGTCAAGCGGTAGCAATCAGCCCCAGCATTTT.

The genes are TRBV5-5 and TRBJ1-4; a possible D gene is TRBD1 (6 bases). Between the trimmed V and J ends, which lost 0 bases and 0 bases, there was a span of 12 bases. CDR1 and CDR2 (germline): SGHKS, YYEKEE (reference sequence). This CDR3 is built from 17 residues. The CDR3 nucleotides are TGTGCCAGCAGCTTGGACAACAGGGTCTCAACTAATGAAAAACTGTTTTTT. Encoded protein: CASSLDNRVSTNEKLFF.

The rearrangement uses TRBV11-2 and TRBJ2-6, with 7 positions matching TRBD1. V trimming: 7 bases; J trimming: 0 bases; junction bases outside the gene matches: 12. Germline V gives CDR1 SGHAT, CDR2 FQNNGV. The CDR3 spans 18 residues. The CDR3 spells CASTASRQGPSGANVLTF. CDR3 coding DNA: TGTGCCAGCACCGCCTCGAGACAGGGACCCTCTGGGGCCAACGTCCTGACTTTC. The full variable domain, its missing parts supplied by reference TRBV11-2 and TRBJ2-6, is EAGVAQSPRYKIIEKRQSVAFWCNPISGHATLYWYQQILGQGPKLLIQFQNNGVVDDSQLPKDRFSAERLKGVDSTLKIQPAKLEDSAVYLCASTASRQGPSGANVLTFGAGSRLTVL.

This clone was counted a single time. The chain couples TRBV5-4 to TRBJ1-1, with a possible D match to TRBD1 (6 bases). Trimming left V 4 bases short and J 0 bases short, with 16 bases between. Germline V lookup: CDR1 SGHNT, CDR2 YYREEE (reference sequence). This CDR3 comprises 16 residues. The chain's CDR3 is CASSPPGDHMNTEAFF. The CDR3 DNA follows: TGTGCCAGCAGCCCTCCAGGGGACCACATGAACACTGAAGCTTTCTTT.

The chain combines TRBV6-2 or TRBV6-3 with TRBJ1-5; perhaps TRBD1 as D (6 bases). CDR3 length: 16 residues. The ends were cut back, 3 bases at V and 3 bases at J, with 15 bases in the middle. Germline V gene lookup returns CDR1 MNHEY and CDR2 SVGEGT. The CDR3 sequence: CASSYHQDRANQPQHF. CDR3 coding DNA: TGTGCCAGCAGTTATCATCAGGACAGAGCCAATCAGCCCCAGCATTTT.

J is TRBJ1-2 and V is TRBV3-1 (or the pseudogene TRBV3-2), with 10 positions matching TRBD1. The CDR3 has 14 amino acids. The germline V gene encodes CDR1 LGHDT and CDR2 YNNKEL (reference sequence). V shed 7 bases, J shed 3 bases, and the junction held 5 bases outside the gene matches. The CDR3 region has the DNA TGTGCCAGCACTTTAGGGACAGGGGACTATGGCTACACCTTC. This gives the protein CASTLGTGDYGYTF.

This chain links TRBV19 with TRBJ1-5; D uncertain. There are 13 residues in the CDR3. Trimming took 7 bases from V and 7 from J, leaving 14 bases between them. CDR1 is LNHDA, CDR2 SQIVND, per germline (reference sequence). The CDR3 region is CASTGTAQQPQHF. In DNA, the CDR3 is TGTGCCAGTACAGGAACGGCCCAACAGCCCCAGCATTTT.

The DNA for the CDR3 is TGTGCCAGCAGCTCAGGGGAGACCGGGGAGCTGTTTTTT. Translation: CASSSGETGELFF. This chain joins TRBV3-1 (or the pseudogene TRBV3-2) and TRBJ2-2; tentatively, D is TRBD1 (6 bases). Germline loops: CDR1 LGHDT, CDR2 YNNKEL (reference sequence). V lost 5 bases and J 5 bases, leaving 9 bases between the germline ends. CDR3 length: 13 residues.

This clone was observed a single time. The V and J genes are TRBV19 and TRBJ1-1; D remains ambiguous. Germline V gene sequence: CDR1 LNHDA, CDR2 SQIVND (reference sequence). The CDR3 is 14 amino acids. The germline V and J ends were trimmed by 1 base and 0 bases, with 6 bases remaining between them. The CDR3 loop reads CASSIGVVNTEAFF. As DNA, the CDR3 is TGTGCCAGTAGTATAGGAGTCGTGAACACTGAAGCTTTCTTT. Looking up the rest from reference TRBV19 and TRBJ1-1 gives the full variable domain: DGGITQSPKYLFRKEGQNVTLSCEQNLNHDAMYWYRQDPGQGLRLIYYSQIVNDFQKGDIAEGYSVSREKKESFPLTVTSAQKNPTAFYLCASSIGVVNTEAFFGQGTRLTVV.

The CDR3 region is CASSPPSGGANTGELFF. CDR3 DNA: TGTGCCAGCAGCCCCCCTAGCGGGGGGGCCAACACCGGGGAGCTGTTTTTT. The chain recombines TRBV5-4 with TRBJ2-2; 12 bases agree with TRBD2. The CDR3 has 17 amino acids. Germline CDR1 and CDR2: SGHNT and YYREEE (reference sequence). V lost 4 bases and J lost 2; bases outside the gene matches: 6.

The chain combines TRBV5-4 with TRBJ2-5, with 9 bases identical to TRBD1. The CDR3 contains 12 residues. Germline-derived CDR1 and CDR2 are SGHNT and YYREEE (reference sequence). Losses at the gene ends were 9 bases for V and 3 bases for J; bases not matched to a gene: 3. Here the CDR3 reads CATGDREETQYF. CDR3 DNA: TGTGCCACGGGGGACAGGGAAGAGACCCAGTACTTC.

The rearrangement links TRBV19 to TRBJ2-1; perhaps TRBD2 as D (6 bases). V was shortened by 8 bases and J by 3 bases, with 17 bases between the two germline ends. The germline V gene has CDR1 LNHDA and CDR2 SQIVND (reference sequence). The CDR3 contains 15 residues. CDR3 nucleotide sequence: TGTGCCAGTCATACCGGGACTGGAATCTACAATGAGCAGTTCTTC. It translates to CASHTGTGIYNEQFF.

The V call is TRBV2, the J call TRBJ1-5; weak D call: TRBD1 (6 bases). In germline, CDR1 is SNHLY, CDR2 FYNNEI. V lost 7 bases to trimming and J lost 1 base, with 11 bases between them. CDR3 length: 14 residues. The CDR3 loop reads CASTTGNSNQPQHF. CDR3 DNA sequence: TGTGCCAGCACAACAGGGAACAGCAATCAGCCCCAGCATTTT.

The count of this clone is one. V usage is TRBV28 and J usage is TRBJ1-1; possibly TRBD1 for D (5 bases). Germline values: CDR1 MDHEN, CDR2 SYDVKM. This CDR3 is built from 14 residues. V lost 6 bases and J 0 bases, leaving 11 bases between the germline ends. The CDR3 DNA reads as TGTGCCAGCAGACCTGGGGGGATGAACACTGAAGCTTTCTTT. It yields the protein CASRPGGMNTEAFF. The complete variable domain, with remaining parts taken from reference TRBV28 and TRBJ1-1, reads DVKVTQSSRYLVKRTGEKVFLECVQDMDHENMFWYRQDPGLGLRLIYFSYDVKMKEKGDIPEGYSVSREKKERFSLILESASTNQTSMYLCASRPGGMNTEAFFGQGTRLTVV.

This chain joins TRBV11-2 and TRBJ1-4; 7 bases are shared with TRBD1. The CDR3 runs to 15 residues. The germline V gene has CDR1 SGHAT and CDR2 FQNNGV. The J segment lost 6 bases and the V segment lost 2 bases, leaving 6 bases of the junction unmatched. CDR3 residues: CASSLLQGRDEKLFF. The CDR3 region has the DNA TGTGCCAGCAGCTTACTACAGGGGCGAGATGAAAAACTGTTTTTT. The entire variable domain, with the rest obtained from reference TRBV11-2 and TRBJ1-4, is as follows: EAGVAQSPRYKIIEKRQSVAFWCNPISGHATLYWYQQILGQGPKLLIQFQNNGVVDDSQLPKDRFSAERLKGVDSTLKIQPAKLEDSAVYLCASSLLQGRDEKLFFGSGTQLSVL.

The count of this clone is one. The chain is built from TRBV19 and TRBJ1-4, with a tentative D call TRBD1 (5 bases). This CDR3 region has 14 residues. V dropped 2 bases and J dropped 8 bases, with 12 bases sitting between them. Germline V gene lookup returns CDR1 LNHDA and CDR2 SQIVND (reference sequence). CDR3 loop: CASSIQTVKEKLFF. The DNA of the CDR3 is TGTGCCAGTAGTATACAGACAGTTAAGGAAAAACTGTTTTTT.

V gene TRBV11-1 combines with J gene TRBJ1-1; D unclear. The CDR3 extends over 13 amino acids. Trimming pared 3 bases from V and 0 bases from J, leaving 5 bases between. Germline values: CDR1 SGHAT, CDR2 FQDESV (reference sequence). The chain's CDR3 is CASSFEVNTEAFF. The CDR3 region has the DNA TGTGCCAGCAGCTTTGAGGTGAACACTGAAGCTTTCTTT. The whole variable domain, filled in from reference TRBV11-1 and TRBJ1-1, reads EAEVAQSPRYKITEKSQAVAFWCDPISGHATLYWYRQILGQGPELLVQFQDESVVDDSQLPKDRFSAERLKGVDSTLKIQPAELGDSAMYLCASSFEVNTEAFFGQGTRLTVV.

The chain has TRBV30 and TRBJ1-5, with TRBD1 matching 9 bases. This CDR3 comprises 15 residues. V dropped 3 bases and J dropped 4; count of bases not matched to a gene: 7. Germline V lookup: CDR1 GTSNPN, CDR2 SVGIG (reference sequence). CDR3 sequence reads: CAWRSTGTGNQPQHF. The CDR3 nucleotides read TGTGCCTGGAGAAGCACCGGGACAGGGAATCAGCCCCAGCATTTT.

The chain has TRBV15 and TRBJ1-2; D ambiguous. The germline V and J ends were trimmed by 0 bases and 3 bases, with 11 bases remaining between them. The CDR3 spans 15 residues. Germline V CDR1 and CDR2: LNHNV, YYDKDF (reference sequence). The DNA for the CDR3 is TGTGCCACCAGCAGAGACCCCTGGCCTCACTATGGCTACACCTTC. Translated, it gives CATSRDPWPHYGYTF.

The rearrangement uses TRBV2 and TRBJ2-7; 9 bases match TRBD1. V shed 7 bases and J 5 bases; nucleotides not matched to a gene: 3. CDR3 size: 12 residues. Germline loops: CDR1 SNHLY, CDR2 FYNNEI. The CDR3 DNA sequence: TGTGCCAGCATCAGGACAGGGGACGAGCAGTACTTC. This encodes CASIRTGDEQYF.